This T cell receptor (beta chain) was identified in a study of T-cell memory formation after mild COVID-19. TCRdb reprocessed the 5' RACE reads via MiXCR and lists one record per CDR3 protein. The table records about 210,000 distinct CDR3 sequences, around 26% of them present only once. V was cut by 6 bases and J by 0 bases, with 17 bases left in between. From germline, CDR1 is SGHTA and CDR2 FQGNSA. This CDR3 comprises 16 residues. This clonotype was counted only a few times. The source material was PBMCs or a T cell subset sorted from them (not recorded which). The V gene is TRBV7-2, the J gene TRBJ2-5; weak D call: TRBD1 (6 bases). This receptor was identified in an adult woman who had mild COVID-19 (a few samples of this study predate the infection). Cell type and time point are not known. CDR3 nucleotides: TGTGCCAGCAGTTTCGGGACACTCACGTACCAAGAGACCCAGTACTTC. This sequence encodes CASSFGTLTYQETQYF. Combining the CDR3 with reference TRBV7-2 and TRBJ2-5 gives the whole variable domain GAGVSQSPSNKVTEKGKDVELRCDPISGHTALYWYRQSLGQGLEFLIYFQGNSAPDKSGLPSDRFSAERTGGSVSTLTIQRTQQEDSAVYLCASSFGTLTYQETQYFGPGTRLLVL.